This T cell receptor (beta chain) was obtained from a study of blood T cells in healthy people across ages (dated by TCRdb to the mid-2010s). Background on the whole study: In model experiments, template switching captured about one uniquely barcoded TCR beta cDNA molecule for every two T cells. To track age-related changes in TCR beta repertoire diversity, the study relied on deep sequencing normalized with unique cDNA molecular identifiers. The donors were divided into four age groups: young (average approximately 17 years), middle-aged (about 40), aged (about 60) and long-lived (approximately 74). Donors of different ages were randomly distributed across sequencing lanes to avoid experimental bias. Using the same blood draw, the study looked at two additional independent replicas of 1 million unique cDNA reads for two donors, one aged 18 to 30 and the other aged 80 or older. The investigation overall reported the following: Donor CMV infection status was unknown, potentially confounding age-related changes in expanded clonotypes. Observed TCR beta diversity per million T cells fell roughly linearly with age, and a significant reduction was already apparent by age roughly 40. Conclusive comparison of naive and antigen-experienced compartments was prevented by the profiling of bulk unsorted PBMCs. Estimates of total diversity from one million sequenced T cells were regarded as lower bounds and underestimates. There was a strong correlation between observed TCR beta diversity and the percentage of naive T cells measured by flow cytometry. Compared with the aged group, the long-lived group had more naive CD4+ T cells, fewer expanded clones and increased TCR diversity, a pattern suggesting age selection.

The CDR3 has 13 amino acids, counting the end cysteine and phenylalanine. The kept DNA is CDR3 alone, 39 bases in frame from the first base. A distance of 8 bases separates the germline ends of V and J, which lose 1 base and 6 bases respectively. Taken from the germline V gene, the CDR1 and CDR2 loops are SGHTA and FQGNSA. Preparation of the library involved 5' RACE. This sample was sequenced with an Illumina HiSeq 2500. The second PCR ran for roughly 6 to 11 cycles and used a J-beta primer mix along with a sample-barcoded 5' primer. A unique molecular identifier was introduced onto each TCR beta cDNA molecule by a template-switch 5' adaptor carrying 12 random nucleotides. Each sample yielded at least 2.5 million CDR3-containing paired-end reads. The Mint cDNA synthesis kit, primed by a TRBC-specific oligonucleotide, was used to synthesize first-strand cDNA from all RNA. All cDNA was treated with uracil-DNA glycosylase and then went through a first 18-cycle PCR with the universal primers M1SS and BC2_uni_R. In the authors' own workflow: Normalization of each sample was performed by random selection of 1 million high-quality reads, each carrying a distinct molecular identifier. Reads sharing molecular identifiers were discarded rather than binned into consensus sequences. CDR3 identification, clonotype clustering and error correction used MiTCR with a Q25 quality threshold and the strictest error-elimination algorithm. A nonparametric unseen species model using Euler transformation provided a lower-bound estimate of total TCR beta diversity. TCRdb trimmed the raw reads at Q25, called clones with MiXCR and kept productive beta chains. Each CDR3 protein appears once, grouped with its most common genes and DNA. It is TCRdb's table, rather than the study itself, that gives the V and J calls and clone size. The sample table records roughly 1.5 million distinct CDR3 sequences; roughly two fifths of these occur just once. The top ten hold about 4% of the sample.

This clonotype was seen only a few times. There is no known antigen for this receptor. Base quality data are lacking; no much larger clone is found one base away. Donors were a few dozen systemically healthy Caucasian individuals from Russia aged roughly 6 to 95 years. Each donor gave ten milliliters of peripheral blood, drawn into EDTA-treated Vacutainer tubes. Ficoll-Paque density-gradient centrifugation was used to isolate PBMCs, with at least 7 million per sample. Total RNA was extracted from PBMCs with Trizol reagent, with at least 6 micrograms obtained per sample. For every donor, flow cytometry on a PBMC aliquot measured the percentage of naive CD45RAhigh/CD27high T cells.

The sequence links TRBV7-2 to TRBJ2-3, with the D gene too uncertain to name. The receptor's source is a woman between 18 and 30 years old in good health. The sequenced sample consisted of blood. The CDR3 region has the sequence CASSLGFMDTQYF. The sequence in DNA is TGTGCCAGCAGCTTAGGTTTCATGGATACGCAGTATTTT.